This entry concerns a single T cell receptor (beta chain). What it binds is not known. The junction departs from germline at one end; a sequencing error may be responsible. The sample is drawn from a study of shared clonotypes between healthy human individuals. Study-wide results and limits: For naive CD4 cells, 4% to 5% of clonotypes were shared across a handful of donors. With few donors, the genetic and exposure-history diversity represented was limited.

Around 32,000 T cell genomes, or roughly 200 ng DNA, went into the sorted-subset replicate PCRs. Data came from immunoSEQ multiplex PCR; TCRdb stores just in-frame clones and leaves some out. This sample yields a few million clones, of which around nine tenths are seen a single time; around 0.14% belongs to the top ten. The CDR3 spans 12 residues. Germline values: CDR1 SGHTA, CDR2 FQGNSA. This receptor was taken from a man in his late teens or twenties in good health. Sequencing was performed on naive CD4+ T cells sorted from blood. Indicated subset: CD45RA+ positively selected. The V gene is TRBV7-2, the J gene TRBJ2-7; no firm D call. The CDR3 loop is CASSLGSHEQYF. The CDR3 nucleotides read TGTGCCAGCAGCTTAGGCTCCCACGAGCAGTACTTC.